A single sample gave rise to the 14 T cell receptor beta chains below, sequenced in a study of blood T cell repertoires in COVID-19 (dated by TCRdb to 2018 to 2021). The method behind the library was the immunoSEQ multiplex PCR assay. TCRdb mirrors the immuneACCESS table, restricted to in-frame sequences. Some clones are absent from its copies; in checked studies, under half trace to an unresolved V gene, and the reason for the others is unknown. The sample table shows 200,000 to 250,000 clones, and just over 85% are seen once. Of the sample, roughly 2.3% is held by the ten largest clones. The sample consisted of peripheral blood. These receptors all stem from a man younger than 40 who had recovered from COVID-19.

The rearrangement joins TRBV11-3 to TRBJ2-5, with D possibly matching TRBD2 (5 bases). There are 15 residues in the CDR3. Germline V gene lookup returns CDR1 SGHNT and CDR2 YENEEA. With 1 base removed from V and 1 base from J, the gap between germline ends came to 10 bases. CDR3 in DNA: TGTGCCAGCAGCTTAGGAGGGCAATCCCAAGAGACCCAGTACTTC. Protein sequence: CASSLGGQSQETQYF.

This chain connects TRBV7-8 to TRBJ2-1; 7 bases are shared with TRBD1. Germline loops: CDR1 SGHVS, CDR2 FQNEAQ. J gave up 6 bases and V 3 bases, and 8 bases lay outside the gene matches. The length of the CDR3 is 15 residues. The CDR3 DNA reads as TGTGCCAGCAGCTTTAACAGGGGAGAGCGCAATGAGCAGTTCTTC. It translates to CASSFNRGERNEQFF.

The V call is TRBV5-1, the J call TRBJ2-1; unclear D gene. V shed 6 bases and J shed 0 bases, with 10 bases lying between them. Germline CDR1 SGHRS, CDR2 YFSETQ. This CDR3 region has 14 residues. The CDR3 sequence is CASTRPPSYNEQFF. The CDR3 DNA is TGCGCCAGCACTCGTCCCCCCTCCTACAATGAGCAGTTCTTC.

DNA of the CDR3: TGTGCCAGCAGCTTGGGCCTAGACAGAATCATGAACACTGAAGCTTTCTTT. Protein product: CASSLGLDRIMNTEAFF. This chain links TRBV5-5 with TRBJ1-1; tentative D call: TRBD1 (5 bases). The germline V gene encodes CDR1 SGHKS and CDR2 YYEKEE (reference sequence). CDR3 length: 17 residues. The germline V and J ends were trimmed by 0 bases and 0 bases, with 15 bases remaining between them.

As DNA, the CDR3 is TGTGCCAGCAGCTTATGGGGGGACAGTGTCACCAATGAGCAGTTCTTC. Translation gives CASSLWGDSVTNEQFF. The genes are TRBV7-8 and TRBJ2-1; tentatively, D is TRBD1 (7 bases). This CDR3 has 16 amino acids. Germline V gene sequence: CDR1 SGHVS, CDR2 FQNEAQ. Trimming removed 2 bases at V and 6 bases at J, with 17 bases between.

The rearrangement links TRBV7-2 to TRBJ1-2, with D uncertain. Germline V gene data show CDR1 as SGHTA and CDR2 as FQGNSA. This CDR3 region has 13 residues. Deletions cut 0 bases from V and 8 bases from J, with 10 bases between. CDR3 in amino acids: CASSLALFVGYTF. The CDR3 nucleotides are TGTGCCAGCAGCTTAGCCCTCTTCGTCGGCTACACCTTC.

V is TRBV4-1 and J is TRBJ1-2; unclear D gene. The V gene's germline CDR1 is MGHRA and CDR2 YSYEKL. Between the trimmed V and J ends, which lost 4 bases and 6 bases, there was a span of 12 bases. The CDR3 spans 13 residues. The CDR3 spells CASSPRRGNGYTF. CDR3 bases: TGCGCCAGCAGCCCCCGTCGGGGAAATGGCTACACCTTC.

This chain uses TRBV5-1 with TRBJ2-5; D is unclear. V lost 0 bases, J lost 2 bases, and 8 bases lay in between. Germline CDR1 is SGHRS and CDR2 is YFSETQ. The CDR3 totals 14 residues. CDR3 DNA sequence: TGCGCCAGCAGCTTGGGACATCGGCAAGAGACCCAGTACTTC. Its protein product is CASSLGHRQETQYF.

CDR3 sequence reads: CASSRDIGNEKLFF. In nucleotides, the CDR3 is TGTGCCAGCAGTCGGGACATCGGGAATGAAAAACTGTTTTTT. V and J are TRBV6-5 and TRBJ1-4; TRBD1 is a possible D gene (6 bases). Germline values: CDR1 MNHEY, CDR2 SVGAGI. V dropped 5 bases and J dropped 5 bases, with 12 bases sitting between them. The CDR3 consists of 14 residues.

The chain combines TRBV5-8 with TRBJ2-3; TRBD1 matches 7 bases. V trimming: 4 bases; J trimming: 0 bases; junction bases outside the gene matches: 5. Germline values: CDR1 SGHTS, CDR2 YDEGEE. This CDR3 has 15 residues. The CDR3 DNA reads as TGTGCCAGCAGCCATGACAGGGATAGCACAGATACGCAGTATTTT. Residues: CASSHDRDSTDTQYF.

The chain has TRBV19 and TRBJ1-3; D remains unclear. CDR3 length: 14 amino acids. Germline V gene data show CDR1 as LNHDA and CDR2 as SQIVND (reference sequence). V lost 7 bases and J lost 4, with 14 bases in between. CDR3 bases: TGTGCCAGTACCCGCGGTTGGGAGGGAAACACCATATATTTT. Translating gives CASTRGWEGNTIYF.

V and J are TRBV7-9 and TRBJ1-2; unclear D gene. Between the trimmed V and J ends, which lost 4 bases and 0 bases, there was a span of 9 bases. There are 14 residues in the CDR3. Looked up from germline, CDR1 is SEHNR and CDR2 is FQNEAQ (reference sequence). CDR3 residues: CASSSTPTNYGYTF. Here the CDR3 DNA reads TGTGCCAGCAGCTCCACCCCTACTAACTATGGCTACACCTTC. The full variable domain, with the rest looked up from reference TRBV7-9 and TRBJ1-2, is DTGVSQNPRHKITKRGQNVTFRCDPISEHNRLYWYRQTLGQGPEFLTYFQNEAQLEKSRLLSDRFSAERPKGSFSTLEIQRTEQGDSAMYLCASSSTPTNYGYTFGSGTRLTVV.

The chain combines TRBV24-1 with TRBJ2-1; TRBD1 agrees at 10 bases. From germline, CDR1 is KGHDR and CDR2 SFDVKD. V lost 5 bases to trimming and J lost 4 bases; unmatched junction nucleotides: 1. The CDR3 length is 14 residues. The CDR3: CATSGTGGYNEQFF. CDR3 DNA sequence: TGTGCCACCAGTGGGACAGGGGGGTACAATGAGCAGTTCTTC.

This sequence joins TRBV10-3 and TRBJ1-6, with TRBD1 identical over 8 bases. V lost 6 bases, J lost 5 bases, and 6 bases stayed unmatched. Per germline, CDR1 ENHRY and CDR2 SYGVKD. The CDR3 has 15 amino acids. The CDR3 reads CAISARTGNNSPLHF. The CDR3 bases are TGTGCCATCAGCGCAAGGACAGGGAATAATTCACCCCTCCACTTT.